The subject of this entry is one T cell receptor (beta chain). One junction end disagrees with the germline gene, perhaps due to a read error. This specimen comes from a study of blood T cells in healthy people across ages. Donors gave around 10 milliliters of peripheral blood apiece. Researchers isolated at least 7 million PBMCs per sample. This CDR3 spans 12 amino acids. Germline V CDR1 and CDR2: DFQATT, SNEGSKA (reference sequence). The use of a sample-barcoded 5' primer and a J-beta primer mix characterized a second PCR of roughly 7 to 12 cycles. Every cDNA was tagged by a template-switch adaptor with 12 random nucleotides. Sequencing recovered at least 3 million CDR3-containing paired-end reads from each sample. TCRdb re-called the 5' RACE reads through MiXCR, storing one row per CDR3 protein. The sample gives roughly 1.7 million distinct CDR3 sequences, 34% of which show up once; 11% is in the top ten.

The V call is TRBV20-1, the J call TRBJ2-5; a weak D match, TRBD1 (6 bases). The specimen sequenced was blood. The sequence was collected from a woman between 25 and 40 years old in good health. CDR3: CSAWTEKETRYF. DNA for the CDR3: TGCAGTGCTTGGACAGAAAAAGAGACCCGGTACTTC.